These T cell receptor beta chains were read from a single sample in a study of blood T cell repertoires in COVID-19. Assay used: immunoSEQ multiplex PCR; TCRdb lists only in-frame clones, some missing. This repertoire shows tens of thousands of clones, about 82% found once; its top ten account for 18%. Sequences were obtained from peripheral blood. These receptors came from a woman between 55 and 75 years old with acute or convalescent COVID-19. Both conserved end residues are part of each CDR3. Fields, in order: clone size, V gene, J gene, CDR3 length, D gene, CDR3 DNA, CDR3 protein. D genes are given only for firm matches. Clone size is not always given. Where it is, it says once, few, many or a class for expanded clones.

abundance: .
v_gene: TRBV5-1
j_gene: TRBJ2-5
len: 15
d_gene: TRBD2
CDR3nt: TGCGCCAGCACCCGACTAGCGGGGGGGGAAGAGACCCAGTACTTC
CDR3aa: CASTRLAGGEETQYF

abundance: .
v_gene: TRBV24-1
j_gene: TRBJ1-2
len: 11
d_gene: .
CDR3nt: TGTGCCACCAGTGCCTCGTATGGCTACACCTTC
CDR3aa: CATSASYGYTF

abundance: .
v_gene: TRBV7-2
j_gene: TRBJ1-1
len: 14
d_gene: TRBD1
CDR3nt: TGTGCCAGCAGCTTTTGGACAGGGGCAGGGGGGTCTTTCTTT
CDR3aa: CASSFWTGAGGSFF

abundance: .
v_gene: TRBV19
j_gene: TRBJ1-6
len: 14
d_gene: .
CDR3nt: TGTGCCAGCCGAGACGGGACTGATAATTCACCCCTCCACTTT
CDR3aa: CASRDGTDNSPLHF

abundance: .
v_gene: TRBV27
j_gene: TRBJ1-1
len: 13
d_gene: .
CDR3nt: TGTGCCAGCAGTTTAACCTCTCGGGCTGAAGCTTTCTTT
CDR3aa: CASSLTSRAEAFF

abundance: .
v_gene: TRBV5-4
j_gene: TRBJ2-5
len: 15
d_gene: TRBD2
CDR3nt: TGTGCCAGCAGCCTCGGGGGGGGTTACCAAGAGACCCAGTACTTC
CDR3aa: CASSLGGGYQETQYF

abundance: .
v_gene: TRBV3-1/TRBV3-2
j_gene: TRBJ1-3
len: 14
d_gene: .
CDR3nt: TGTGCCAGCAGCCAAGCGGGGACTGGAAACACCATATATTTT
CDR3aa: CASSQAGTGNTIYF

abundance: few
v_gene: TRBV20-1
j_gene: TRBJ1-2
len: 14
d_gene: TRBD1
CDR3nt: TGCAGTGCTAGTCTGACAGGGGCCGGGGGCGGCTACACCTTC
CDR3aa: CSASLTGAGGGYTF

abundance: .
v_gene: TRBV15
j_gene: TRBJ1-5
len: 15
d_gene: TRBD1
CDR3nt: TGTGCCACCAGCAGAGCCGGGACAGAAAATCAGCCCCAGCATTTT
CDR3aa: CATSRAGTENQPQHF

abundance: many
v_gene: TRBV7-9
j_gene: TRBJ2-1
len: 13
d_gene: .
CDR3nt: TGTGCCAGCAGCCTCGGACAGTTCAATGAGCAGTTCTTC
CDR3aa: CASSLGQFNEQFF

abundance: .
v_gene: TRBV5-1
j_gene: TRBJ2-1
len: 14
d_gene: .
CDR3nt: TGCGCCAGCAGCTTGGGACAGCCCTACAATGAGCAGTTCTTC
CDR3aa: CASSLGQPYNEQFF

abundance: .
v_gene: TRBV5-1
j_gene: TRBJ2-1
len: 14
d_gene: TRBD2
CDR3nt: TGCGCCAGCTCCGGGGGGGCCACCTACAATGAGCAGTTCTTC
CDR3aa: CASSGGATYNEQFF

abundance: .
v_gene: TRBV15
j_gene: TRBJ2-3
len: 16
d_gene: .
CDR3nt: TGTGCCACCAGCAGAGGGCCGACTACGAGTGCAGATACGCAGTATTTT
CDR3aa: CATSRGPTTSADTQYF

abundance: .
v_gene: TRBV9
j_gene: TRBJ2-1
len: 17
d_gene: TRBD2
CDR3nt: TGTGCCAGCAGCGTAGATTGGCGGCTAGCGGTCTACAATGAGCAGTTCTTC
CDR3aa: CASSVDWRLAVYNEQFF

abundance: .
v_gene: TRBV20-1
j_gene: TRBJ1-1
len: 13
d_gene: .
CDR3nt: TGCAGTGCTAGTAGAGGCTCGGGCACTGAAGCTTTCTTT
CDR3aa: CSASRGSGTEAFF

abundance: once
v_gene: TRBV5-1
j_gene: TRBJ2-7
len: 15
d_gene: .
CDR3nt: TGCGCCAGCAGCTTGTTAGGCGGGGCACCGTACGAGCAGTACTTC
CDR3aa: CASSLLGGAPYEQYF